This TCR beta chain was recovered during a study of cytomegalovirus exposure and HLA in healthy donors. Findings of the study overall: Later analysis reportedly placed an Asian-associated ancestry cluster below the roughly 690-donor mean in N-insertions. The likely origin of a cluster of highly shared sequence variants was a sequencing artifact.

60 Vbeta and 13 Jbeta primers were used in PCR. This table comes from immunoSEQ multiplex PCR, and its TCRdb copy is limited to in-frame clones, with some not included. In the table there are about 140,000 clones, approximately 64% of which are singletons. This clone was picked up a small number of times. Its antigen is unidentified. Germline CDR1 SGHAT, CDR2 FQNNGV. Trimming removed 5 bases from V and 6 bases from J; junction bases left unmatched: 4. CDR3 length: 13 residues. Sequenced sample: PBMCs. This TCR derives from a woman between 40 and 55 years old in good health and CMV-seronegative. The chain combines TRBV11-2 with TRBJ1-2; 9 positions agree with TRBD1. As DNA, the CDR3 is TGTGCCAGCAGCCTGGGGACAGGGAATGGCTACACCTTC. Its translation is CASSLGTGNGYTF.